The 10 T cell receptor beta chains presented below share a single source sample, sequenced in a study of blood T cells in healthy people across ages. With a J-beta primer mix and a sample-barcoded 5' primer, a second PCR ran roughly 7 to 11 cycles. TCRdb passed the 5' RACE reads through MiXCR, listing each CDR3 protein once. The sample has 800,000 to 950,000 distinct CDR3 sequences; 45% to 50% are singletons. Sequencing used blood. These receptors came from a man in his thirties or forties in good health.

The CDR3: CASSAGRGYYGQFF. CDR3 DNA sequence: TGTGCCAGCAGCGCGGGCCGGGGCTACTATGGGCAGTTCTTC. The rearrangement joins TRBV7-2 to TRBJ2-1; D is tentatively TRBD1 or TRBD2 (5 bases each). Germline CDR1 reads SGHTA; CDR2 reads FQGNSA. This CDR3 region has 14 residues. V was trimmed by 5 bases and J by 12 bases, leaving 20 bases between them.

V and J are TRBV7-6 and TRBJ2-4; a weak D match, TRBD1 (5 bases). The closer fit of TRBJ2-7 to the DNA end suggests the J call may be wrong. This CDR3 has 16 amino acids. Germline V gives CDR1 SGHVS, CDR2 FNYEAQ. This CDR3 is CASSLEETDFSYEQYF. CDR3 in DNA: TGTGCCAGCAGCTTAGAGGAGACAGACTTTAGCTACGAGCAGTACTTC.

This clonotype was recorded a few times. At one end, the junction sequence differs from germline, possibly due to a read error. V usage is TRBV4-1 and J usage is TRBJ2-1; possibly TRBD2 for D (5 bases). Germline V gives CDR1 MGHRA, CDR2 YSYEKL. The CDR3 is 16 amino acids. CDR3: CASSEEDLPSYNEQFF. Written as DNA, the CDR3 is TGCGCCAGCAGCGAAGAGGACTTACCCTCCTACAATGAGCAGTTCTTC.

This rearrangement joins TRBV7-3 to TRBJ2-3; TRBD2 is a possible D gene (5 bases). The CDR3 totals 14 residues. CDR1 SGHTA and CDR2 FQGTGA come from the germline V gene. V dropped 5 bases and J dropped 2 bases, with 11 bases sitting between them. CDR3 nucleotide sequence: TGTGCCAGCAGCCCGGACTTTAACACAGATACGCAGTATTTT. Protein: CASSPDFNTDTQYF.

Remarks on this clonotype: This may stem from a read error, because a much larger clone lies one nucleotide away. The V gene is TRBV6-4, the J gene TRBJ2-3; 9 nucleotides match TRBD2. With 11 bases clipped from V and 4 bases from J, the junction kept 10 bases outside the gene matches. The length of the CDR3 is 14 residues. Per germline, CDR1 MRHNA and CDR2 SNTAGT. CDR3 in DNA: TGTGCCGGCGGAGCGGGGGGAAGCTCAGATACGCAGTATTTT. The encoded protein is CAGGAGGSSDTQYF.

The chain recombines TRBV20-1 with TRBJ2-5; 8 bases fit TRBD1. This CDR3 contains 14 residues. Germline loops: CDR1 DFQATT, CDR2 SNEGSKA (reference sequence). V gave up 6 bases and J gave up 5 bases; unmatched junction bases: 11. The CDR3 protein is CSARSGGEGETQYF. The DNA for the CDR3 is TGCAGTGCGCGATCAGGGGGCGAGGGGGAGACCCAGTACTTC.

To note about this clonotype: A much larger clone differs by one base, so this may be a read error. V usage is TRBV7-2 and J usage is TRBJ2-1; D ambiguous. Germline-derived CDR1 and CDR2 are SGHTA and FQGNSA. This CDR3 has 13 amino acids. Between the trimmed V and J ends, which lost 5 bases and 10 bases, there was a span of 15 bases. CDR3 in amino acids: CASSRYGSYEQFF. In nucleotides, the CDR3 is TGTGCCAGCAGCCGGTATGGTTCCTACGAGCAGTTCTTC.

The V call is TRBV4-2, the J call TRBJ1-6, with D possibly TRBD1 on 5 matching bases. V was clipped by 0 bases and J by 6 bases, with 15 bases between them. This CDR3 comprises 17 residues. Germline assignment: CDR1 LGHNA and CDR2 YNFKEQ. The CDR3, as DNA: TGTGCCAGCAGCCAAGATGGGCAGGTCGGGGGTAATTCACCCCTCCACTTT. This gives the protein CASSQDGQVGGNSPLHF.

The rearrangement links TRBV6-1 to TRBJ1-5; no reliable D call. The CDR3 runs to 15 residues. Trimming removed 6 bases at V and 4 bases at J, with 16 bases between. CDR1 is MNHNS and CDR2 is SASEGT in the germline V gene. The CDR3 loop reads CASSFTVGSNQPQHF. The CDR3 coding sequence is TGTGCCAGCAGCTTCACGGTAGGATCGAATCAGCCCCAGCATTTT.

This clonotype was recorded a few times. This chain connects TRBV6-2 or TRBV6-3 to TRBJ2-3; 7 bases fit TRBD1. The CDR3 runs 14 residues. J gave up 2 bases and V 6 bases, and 5 bases lay outside the gene matches. Germline CDR1 is MNHEY and CDR2 is SVGEGT. The CDR3 loop is CASSQGQYTDTQYF. The CDR3 DNA sequence: TGTGCCAGCAGCCAGGGACAGTACACAGATACGCAGTATTTT.